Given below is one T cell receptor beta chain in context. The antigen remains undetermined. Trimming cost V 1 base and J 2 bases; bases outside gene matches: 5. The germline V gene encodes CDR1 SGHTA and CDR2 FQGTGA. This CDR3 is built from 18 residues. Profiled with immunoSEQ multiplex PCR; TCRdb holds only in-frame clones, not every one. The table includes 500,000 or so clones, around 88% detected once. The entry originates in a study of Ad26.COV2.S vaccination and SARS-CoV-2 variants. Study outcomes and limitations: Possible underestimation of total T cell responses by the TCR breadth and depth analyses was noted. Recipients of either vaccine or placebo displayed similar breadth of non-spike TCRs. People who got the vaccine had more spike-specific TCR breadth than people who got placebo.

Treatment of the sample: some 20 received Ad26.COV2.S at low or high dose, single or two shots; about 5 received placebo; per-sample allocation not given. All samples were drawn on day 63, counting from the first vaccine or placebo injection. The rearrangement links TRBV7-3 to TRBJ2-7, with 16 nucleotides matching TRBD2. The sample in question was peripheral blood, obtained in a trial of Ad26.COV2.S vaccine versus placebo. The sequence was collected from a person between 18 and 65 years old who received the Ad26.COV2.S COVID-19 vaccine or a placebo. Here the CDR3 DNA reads TGTGCCAGCAGCTTAAGGGGACTAGCGGGAGGGACGACCTACGAGCAGTACTTC. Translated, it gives CASSLRGLAGGTTYEQYF. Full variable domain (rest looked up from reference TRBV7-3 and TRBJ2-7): GAGVSQTPSNKVTEKGKYVELRCDPISGHTALYWYRQSLGQGPEFLIYFQGTGAADDSGLPNDRFFAVRPEGSVSTLKIQRTERGDSAVYLCASSLRGLAGGTTYEQYFGPGTRLTVT.